This T cell receptor (beta chain) was recovered during a study of T cells in Graves' hyperthyroidism and ophthalmopathy. Whole-study findings and limits: Also found in blood were most expanded thyroid clonotypes above 0.001.

CDR3 length: 15 amino acids. The V end lost 3 bases, the J end lost 1 base, and 7 bases lay between the germline ends. Germline-derived CDR1 and CDR2 are ENHRY and SYGVKD. TCR beta CDR3 region amplification was performed from RNA transcripts. A set of HTBI primers served as the primers for a first-round RT-PCR of the TCR CDR3. TCRdb fed the multiplex PCR reads into MiXCR, producing one record per CDR3 protein. The sample has some 350,000 distinct CDR3 sequences, over 15% seen once. In its sample, this clonotype was seen many times. Its antigen is unidentified. The chain carries TRBV10-3 and TRBJ2-6; no firm D call. This clonotype was obtained from a woman under 30 with Graves' hyperthyroidism. The sequenced sample consisted of blood. CDR3 amino acids: CAISDEESGANVLTF. In DNA, the CDR3 is TGTGCCATCAGTGATGAGGAATCTGGGGCCAACGTCCTGACTTTC.